Listed below are T cell receptor beta chains from one sample, sequenced in a study of T cell responses to AZD1222 COVID-19 vaccine. Sequencing was performed with immunoSEQ multiplex PCR; in TCRdb, only in-frame clones are kept and a portion is missing. The data show roughly 120,000 clones, around nine tenths seen once. Here the sequenced sample was peripheral blood, taken on day 0 of AZD1222 vaccination. These receptors originate from an adult in good health. Both conserved end residues are part of each CDR3. D genes are given only for firm matches. Clone size, where shown, is once, few, many, or a class for clones that have expanded.

>TRBV7-9|NA|10|NA|TRBJ2-3
TGTGCCAGCCGGCCTTATACGCAGTATTTT
CASRPYTQYF
>TRBV5-4|NA|14|NA|TRBJ1-1
TGTGCCAGCAGACACAGGGAGAGAGGAACTGAAGCTTTCTTT
CASRHRERGTEAFF
>TRBV2|NA|15|TRBD1|TRBJ2-7
TGTGCCAGCAGTGAAACCCGGGACAGGGGGGGCGAGCAGTACTTC
CASSETRDRGGEQYF
>TRBV5-4|NA|14|TRBD1|TRBJ1-2
TGTGCCAGCAGCTTGGAGGCAGGGGGACGTGGCTACACCTTC
CASSLEAGGRGYTF
>TRBV9|NA|15|NA|TRBJ1-2
TGTGCCAGCAGCGTTACCGGGACTCCGAACTATGGCTACACCTTC
CASSVTGTPNYGYTF
>TRBV6-1|NA|15|TRBD2|TRBJ2-3
TGTGCCAGCAGTGAAGCTAGCGGGAGCCCAGATACGCAGTATTTT
CASSEASGSPDTQYF
>TRBV27|few|13|NA|TRBJ1-5
TGTGCCAGCAGTTTCCAGCTCAATCAGCCCCAGCATTTT
CASSFQLNQPQHF
>TRBV28|NA|17|NA|TRBJ1-2
TGTGCCAGCAGTCCGGGGGGACAAGGTGTAAGAGGCTATGGCTACACCTTC
CASSPGGQGVRGYGYTF
>TRBV4-1|once|15|NA|TRBJ2-3
TGCGCCAGCAGCCTTTCGGGGAGTTTAACAGATACGCAGTATTTT
CASSLSGSLTDTQYF
>TRBV5-1|few|11|NA|TRBJ2-5
TGCGCCAGCAGCGTCCAAGAGACCCAGTACTTC
CASSVQETQYF
>TRBV4-2|NA|16|TRBD2|TRBJ2-1
TGTGCCAGCAGCCAAGCGGCAGCGGGGGGGCAAAATGAGCAGTTCTTC
CASSQAAAGGQNEQFF
>TRBV29-1|NA|10|TRBD1|TRBJ2-5
TGCAGCGCGGGACAGTCGACCCAGTACTTC
CSAGQSTQYF
>TRBV6-5|NA|13|NA|TRBJ1-5
TGTGCCAGCAGTTACGGGCCTGGACAGCCCCAGCATTTT
CASSYGPGQPQHF
>TRBV9|once|19|TRBD2|TRBJ2-3
TGTGCCAGCAGTTATAACTCGGGGACTAGCGGGGGGGCCACAGATACGCAGTATTTT
CASSYNSGTSGGATDTQYF
>TRBV19|NA|18|TRBD2|TRBJ2-1
TGTGCCAGTAGTATAGGAGGGACTAGCGTTTCTTCCTACAATGAGCAGTTCTTC
CASSIGGTSVSSYNEQFF
>TRBV6-5|NA|14|NA|TRBJ2-2
TGTGCCAGCCGAATTGGTGCGAACACCGGGGAGCTGTTTTTT
CASRIGANTGELFF
>TRBV18|NA|14|NA|TRBJ1-1
TGTGCCAGCTCATCCGACCCGTCCGGTACTGAAGCTTTCTTT
CASSSDPSGTEAFF
>TRBV5-4|NA|15|NA|TRBJ2-7
TGTGCCAGCAGCTTGGCGGGGGGCGGAATCTACGAGCAGTACTTC
CASSLAGGGIYEQYF
>TRBV18|NA|14|NA|TRBJ1-1
TGTGCCAGCTCGCCCTCGGAGGGAAACACTGAAGCTTTCTTT
CASSPSEGNTEAFF
>TRBV19|NA|13|NA|TRBJ2-1
TGTGCCAGTACCTATCTAGGGTTAGGAGAGCAGTTCTTC
CASTYLGLGEQFF
>TRBV5-4|NA|15|TRBD1|TRBJ1-4
TGTGCCAGCAGCTCCTCCGGGACAGCAAATGAAAAACTGTTTTTT
CASSSSGTANEKLFF
>TRBV2|NA|9|NA|TRBJ2-1
TGTGCCAGCACCAATGAGCAGTTCTTC
CASTNEQFF
>TRBV6-5|once|15|NA|TRBJ2-3
TGTGCCAGCAGTTACATTCTAGGGAGCACAGATACGCAGTATTTT
CASSYILGSTDTQYF
>TRBV30|NA|12|TRBD1|TRBJ1-2
TGTGCCTGGAGCGACAGGGGCTGGGGCTACACCTTC
CAWSDRGWGYTF
>TRBV29-1|few|16|TRBD1|TRBJ1-2
TGCAGCGTTGAGGGGGGACAGGGTGGGTCTAACTATGGCTACACCTTC
CSVEGGQGGSNYGYTF
>TRBV21-1|NA|16|NA|TRBJ1-4
TGTGCCAGCAGCGGGCGGACAGAGTCAACTAATGAAAAACTGTTTTTT
CASSGRTESTNEKLFF
>TRBV3-1/TRBV3-2|NA|16|NA|TRBJ2-2
TGTGCCAGCAGCCGGAGGACGGACGCGAACACCGGGGAGCTGTTTTTT
CASSRRTDANTGELFF
>TRBV14|NA|16|NA|TRBJ1-6
TGTGCCAGCAGCCAAGATTGGTATGGGTTCAATTCACCCCTCCACTTT
CASSQDWYGFNSPLHF
>TRBV6-5|NA|12|NA|TRBJ2-7
TGTGCCAGCAGAACAGGGCTCGACGAGCAGTACTTC
CASRTGLDEQYF
>TRBV5-1|NA|15|NA|TRBJ1-2
TGCGCCAGCAGCTTGGAGCCAAACGCCCCCTATGGCTACACCTTC
CASSLEPNAPYGYTF
>TRBV12-5|NA|14|TRBD2|TRBJ2-2
TGTGCTAGTGGTTTGAGCGGGAACGCCGGGGAGCTGTTTTTT
CASGLSGNAGELFF
>TRBV19|NA|14|NA|TRBJ2-7
TGTGCCAGTAGTATAGGAATCCGCAGGGGCGAGCAGTACTTC
CASSIGIRRGEQYF
>TRBV27|NA|14|NA|TRBJ2-7
TGTGCCAGCAGTTTATCGAACGGGGACTACGAGCAGTACTTC
CASSLSNGDYEQYF
>TRBV7-8|NA|12|NA|TRBJ2-5
TGTGCCAGCAGCTCCCTCTTGGAGACCCAGTACTTC
CASSSLLETQYF
>TRBV28|NA|16|NA|TRBJ1-6
TGTGCCAGCAGTTTAATCCCCTATTGGGCCAATTCACCCCTCCACTTT
CASSLIPYWANSPLHF
>TRBV5-1|NA|16|NA|TRBJ2-2
TGCGCCAGCAGGGGGACCGGGACTTTGAACACCGGGGAGCTGTTTTTT
CASRGTGTLNTGELFF
>TRBV19|NA|14|NA|TRBJ2-7
TGTGCCAGTAGTCAAACTGTAAAGGCCTACGAGCAGTACTTC
CASSQTVKAYEQYF
>TRBV9|NA|13|NA|TRBJ1-1
TGTGCCAGCAGCGTAGCTGAGGGGACTGAAGCTTTCTTT
CASSVAEGTEAFF
>TRBV10-3|NA|12|NA|TRBJ2-1
TGTGCCATCAGTGAAACGAACAATGAGCAGTTCTTC
CAISETNNEQFF
>TRBV27|once|16|TRBD2|TRBJ2-7
TGTGCCAGCAGTTCTGGACTAGCGGGAGGCCTCGACGAGCAGTACTTC
CASSSGLAGGLDEQYF
>TRBV18|NA|15|NA|TRBJ1-1
TGTGCCAGCTCGCTTAACAGGGACCCGAACACTGAAGCTTTCTTT
CASSLNRDPNTEAFF
>TRBV5-6|NA|14|NA|TRBJ2-5
TGTGCCAGCAGCGGAGGGGGGCAGGGCGGGACCCAGTACTTC
CASSGGGQGGTQYF
>TRBV28|NA|15|NA|TRBJ2-3
TGTGCCAGCAGTTTGGGGGACACCCTGGCAGATACGCAGTATTTT
CASSLGDTLADTQYF
>TRBV7-8|NA|17|TRBD1|TRBJ1-2
TGTGCCAGCAGCATAGAGACCGCAGGGGGCCGTAGCTATGGCTACACCTTC
CASSIETAGGRSYGYTF
>TRBV10-1|NA|21|TRBD1|TRBJ2-3
TGCGCCAGCAAGGGTATACGAGGGACAGGCCCTAGGGGATCTAGCACAGATACGCAGTATTTT
CASKGIRGTGPRGSSTDTQYF